One and the same sample provided the 14 T cell receptor beta chains below, sequenced in a study of T cell responses to AZD1222 COVID-19 vaccine. TCRdb keeps only in-frame clones here, not all; method: immunoSEQ multiplex PCR. The sample lists about 140,000 clones, 80% to 95% seen once, with roughly 2.2% in the top ten. The material sequenced was peripheral blood, taken on day 0 of AZD1222 vaccination. The receptors shown here come from an adult in good health.

This rearrangement joins TRBV19 to TRBJ2-7, with 8 positions matching TRBD1. The germline CDR1 and CDR2 sequences are LNHDA and SQIVND (reference sequence). There are 16 residues in the CDR3. With 1 base clipped from V and 3 bases from J, the junction kept 8 bases outside the gene matches. This chain's CDR3 is CASSIARGTGLYEQYF. In DNA, the CDR3 is TGTGCCAGTAGTATAGCCCGCGGGACAGGACTCTACGAGCAGTACTTC.

This clone was seen just once. This CDR3 is CASGRSGYEQYF. The CDR3 DNA is TGTGCCAGCGGCCGATCAGGGTACGAGCAGTACTTC. This chain joins TRBV28 and TRBJ2-7; tentatively, D is TRBD1 (5 bases). CDR1 is MDHEN and CDR2 is SYDVKM in the germline V gene. The CDR3 contains 12 residues. Deletions cut 8 bases from V and 4 bases from J, with 12 bases between.

The J gene is TRBJ1-6, the V gene TRBV2, with TRBD1 identical over 7 bases. CDR1 and CDR2 (germline): SNHLY, FYNNEI. V was clipped by 6 bases and J by 9 bases; unmatched bases: 5. The CDR3 runs to 13 residues. The CDR3 reads CASRQGPGSPLHF. The CDR3 nucleotides read TGTGCCAGCAGACAGGGGCCCGGTTCACCCCTCCACTTT.

The gene calls are TRBV2 and TRBJ2-7, with TRBD1 identical over 12 bases. Germline V lookup: CDR1 SNHLY, CDR2 FYNNEI. Germline trimming cut 4 bases from V and 4 bases from J; bases unmatched to any gene: 8. This CDR3 is built from 16 residues. The CDR3 DNA follows: TGTGCCAGCAGTGCGTGGGTGGGACAGGGGGCTTACGAGCAGTACTTC. The encoded protein is CASSAWVGQGAYEQYF.

The rearrangement uses TRBV5-6 and TRBJ1-6; D is unclear. The CDR3 extends over 13 amino acids. V was shortened by 8 bases and J by 13 bases, with 19 bases between the two germline ends. Per germline, CDR1 SGHDT and CDR2 YYEEEE. The chain's CDR3 is CASKREDASPLHF. In nucleotides, the CDR3 is TGTGCCAGTAAGCGGGAGGACGCGTCGCCCCTCCACTTT.

The rearrangement joins TRBV10-1 to TRBJ1-5, with TRBD1 identical over 8 bases. V shed 6 bases, J shed 4 bases, and the junction held 2 bases outside the gene matches. This CDR3 has 13 amino acids. Germline CDR1 and CDR2: WNHNN and SYGVQD (reference sequence). The CDR3 nucleotides read TGCGCCAGCAGCCAGGGGGCTAATCAGCCCCAGCATTTT. It codes for CASSQGANQPQHF.

This chain links TRBV5-1 with TRBJ2-1; 13 bases line up with TRBD2. The CDR3 contains 14 residues. After removal of 4 bases from V and 13 bases from J, the junction contained 8 bases not matched to a gene. Germline V gives CDR1 SGHRS, CDR2 YFSETQ. DNA for the CDR3: TGCGCCAGCAGCGCAACTAGCGGGGGGGCCGGTCAGTTCTTC. As protein: CASSATSGGAGQFF.

The sample holds a few counts of this clone. V and J are TRBV5-1 and TRBJ2-2, with no clear D. The CDR3 length is 15 residues. Germline assignment: CDR1 SGHRS and CDR2 YFSETQ. Trimming pared 5 bases from V and 6 bases from J, leaving 17 bases between. The CDR3 DNA reads as TGCGCCAGCAGTATGCTAGGGTCAGATCCCGGGGAGCTGTTTTTT. Translation: CASSMLGSDPGELFF.

For this clone: The junction differs from germline at one of its ends, possibly a read error. The chain couples TRBV2 to TRBJ1-5; D perhaps matches TRBD1 (6 bases). The length of the CDR3 is 16 residues. The germline gives CDR1 SNHLY, CDR2 FYNNEI. CDR3 region: CASSEVGDTGNQPQHF. As DNA, the CDR3 is TGTGCCAGCAGCGAAGTGGGGGACACTGGCAATCAGCCCCAGCATTTT.

The CDR3 protein is CASSLGSHSTDTQYF. The CDR3 coding sequence is TGTGCCAGCAGCTTAGGAAGTCATAGCACAGATACGCAGTATTTT. The V and J genes are TRBV7-3 and TRBJ2-3; D remains ambiguous. Deletions cut 2 bases from V and 0 bases from J, with 9 bases between. The CDR3 totals 15 residues. Germline values: CDR1 SGHTA, CDR2 FQGTGA.

The rearrangement joins TRBV27 to TRBJ2-2; D is unresolved. Germline V gene sequence: CDR1 MNHEY, CDR2 SMNVEV (reference sequence). The CDR3 covers 12 residues. The germline V and J ends were trimmed by 5 bases and 6 bases, with 7 bases remaining between them. CDR3 residues: CASSPRPGELFF. The CDR3 DNA is TGTGCCAGCAGTCCACGGCCCGGGGAGCTGTTTTTT.

This rearrangement joins TRBV7-2 to TRBJ1-2, with unresolved D. The germline gives CDR1 SGHTA, CDR2 FQGNSA. V shed 2 bases and J shed 10 bases, with 11 bases lying between them. There are 12 residues in the CDR3. Here the CDR3 DNA reads TGTGCCAGCAGCTTAAGTACTAAGGTCTACACCTTC. Amino acids: CASSLSTKVYTF. The full variable domain, completed using reference TRBV7-2 and TRBJ1-2, is GAGVSQSPSNKVTEKGKDVELRCDPISGHTALYWYRQSLGQGLEFLIYFQGNSAPDKSGLPSDRFSAERTGGSVSTLTIQRTQQEDSAVYLCASSLSTKVYTFGSGTRLTVV.

Comments on this clone: An end of the junction does not agree with germline; a read error may underlie this. This chain links TRBV10-3 with TRBJ2-7; D call uncertain. The V gene's germline CDR1 is ENHRY and CDR2 SYGVKD. The CDR3 has 13 residues. CDR3 in amino acids: CALGTDSSYEQYF. CDR3 bases: TGCGCCCTCGGCACAGACTCATCCTACGAGCAGTACTTC.

The chain is built from TRBV2 and TRBJ2-6, with TRBD1 identical over 7 bases. V shed 5 bases and J 0 bases; nucleotides not matched to a gene: 10. CDR3 length equals 18 residues. The V gene's germline CDR1 is SNHLY and CDR2 FYNNEI. The CDR3 region is CASSPPDRTPSGANVLTF. The CDR3, as DNA: TGTGCCAGCAGTCCCCCGGACAGGACCCCCTCTGGGGCCAACGTCCTGACTTTC.